Listed here are 29 T cell receptor beta chains from one sample, sequenced in a study of cytomegalovirus exposure and HLA in healthy donors (dated by TCRdb to between 2016 and 2019). Library generation was performed with the immunoSEQ multiplex PCR assay. For the multiplex PCR, a mixture combining 60 forward primers for TCR Vbeta segments and 13 reverse primers for TCR Jbeta segments was used. Imported from immuneACCESS, the table was reduced by TCRdb to in-frame sequences with V and J called. These copies leave out some clones; in studies compared against another copy, an unresolved V gene accounts for under half, and the cause of the remainder is not known. Counted in this sample were under 150,000 clones; 68% of them appeared once. Together, the top ten hold around 4.2% of the sample. The material sequenced was PBMCs. The receptors shown here come from a man in his 60s in good health and CMV-seronegative.

This clone was seen only a few times. The V and J genes are TRBV2 and TRBJ1-4; D gene uncertain. Germline V gene sequence: CDR1 SNHLY, CDR2 FYNNEI. The CDR3 covers 15 residues. Between the trimmed V and J ends, which lost 5 bases and 7 bases, there was a span of 17 bases. This CDR3 reads CASSSLRAASEKLFF. In DNA, the CDR3 is TGTGCCAGCAGTAGTCTGAGGGCGGCGAGTGAAAAACTGTTTTTT.

The genes are TRBV7-2 and TRBJ1-1, with D perhaps TRBD1 (6 bases). CDR3 size: 16 residues. CDR1 and CDR2 (germline): SGHTA, FQGNSA. Trimming removed 5 bases from V and 4 bases from J, with 20 bases in between. The CDR3 loop reads CASSPGLTGRFTEAFF. The CDR3 DNA reads as TGTGCCAGCAGCCCAGGGTTGACAGGTCGATTCACTGAAGCTTTCTTT.

The chain employs TRBV5-1 and TRBJ1-1, with 7 bases identical to TRBD1. This CDR3 has 15 residues. Germline lookup yields CDR1 SGHRS and CDR2 YFSETQ. Trimming cost V 4 bases and J 1 base; bases outside gene matches: 7. The CDR3 protein is CASSEGTVRNTEAFF. The CDR3 DNA reads as TGCGCCAGCAGCGAGGGGACAGTGCGGAACACTGAAGCTTTCTTT.

This clone has just a few counts. This rearrangement joins TRBV6-4 to TRBJ2-3, with D tentatively TRBD2 (6 bases). Germline lookup yields CDR1 MRHNA and CDR2 SNTAGT. The CDR3 contains 15 residues. Trimming left V 5 bases short and J 2 bases short, with 14 bases between. The CDR3 DNA is TGTGCCAGCAGTCGGGACTCCACCGTCACAGATACGCAGTATTTT. The encoded protein is CASSRDSTVTDTQYF.

The J gene is TRBJ1-4, the V gene TRBV19; TRBD1 aligns across 9 bases. Looked up from germline, CDR1 is LNHDA and CDR2 is SQIVND (reference sequence). V shed 7 bases, J shed 7 bases, and the junction held 4 bases outside the gene matches. The length of the CDR3 is 13 residues. DNA for the CDR3: TGTGCCAGTACCGGACAGGGGATTGAAAAACTGTTTTTT. Residues: CASTGQGIEKLFF.

The chain uses TRBV28 and TRBJ1-1; D perhaps matches TRBD1 (6 bases). The CDR3 spans 12 residues. Between the trimmed V and J ends, which lost 6 bases and 9 bases, there was a span of 14 bases. Germline V gene data show CDR1 as MDHEN and CDR2 as SYDVKM. The CDR3 loop is CASSLGGGKAFF. CDR3 DNA: TGTGCCAGCAGCCTAGGGGGGGGAAAAGCTTTCTTT.

The rearrangement links TRBV27 to TRBJ2-7; D may be TRBD2 (6 bases). Trimming shortened V by 6 bases and J by 0 bases, and 15 bases separated the two germline ends. There are 15 residues in the CDR3. CDR1 is MNHEY, CDR2 SMNVEV, per germline (reference sequence). CDR3 region: CASSSISGSSYEQYF. In DNA form, the CDR3 reads TGTGCCAGCAGCTCGATTAGCGGTTCCTCCTACGAGCAGTACTTC.

The J gene is TRBJ1-6, the V gene TRBV6-4, with TRBD1 matching over 9 bases. V trimming: 1 base; J trimming: 10 bases; junction bases outside the gene matches: 14. CDR3 size: 18 residues. Germline CDR1 MRHNA, CDR2 SNTAGT. DNA for the CDR3: TGTGCCAGCAGTGACTATGGGACAGGGTGGCCGGCGCGGTCACCCCTCCACTTT. This gives the protein CASSDYGTGWPARSPLHF.

The V gene is TRBV7-3, the J gene TRBJ2-7; TRBD1 matches at 7 bases. Germline CDR1 and CDR2: SGHTA and FQGTGA. Germline trimming cut 2 bases from V and 5 bases from J; bases unmatched to any gene: 9. This CDR3 is 15 amino acids long. DNA for the CDR3: TGTGCCAGCAGCTTATTACCTGACAGGGACCACGAGCAGTACTTC. This gives the protein CASSLLPDRDHEQYF.

This chain joins TRBV5-6 and TRBJ2-3, with D possibly being TRBD1 (5 bases). CDR1 SGHDT and CDR2 YYEEEE come from the germline V gene. This CDR3 has 19 residues. Deletions cut 1 base from V and 0 bases from J, with 21 bases between. The CDR3 bases are TGTGCCAGCAGCTTGCGCACCATTTGGGGCAGGGCGAGCACAGATACGCAGTATTTT. Its translation: CASSLRTIWGRASTDTQYF.

The chain combines TRBV6-1 with TRBJ2-2; D is possibly TRBD2 (6 bases). The CDR3 has 15 amino acids. CDR1 and CDR2 from the germline V gene are MNHNS and SASEGT. V gave up 8 bases and J gave up 1 base, with 14 bases separating them. CDR3 amino acids: CASGRDLLNTGELFF. CDR3 nucleotide sequence: TGTGCCAGCGGCCGGGACTTACTGAACACCGGGGAGCTGTTTTTT.

This clone was found a few times. The chain combines TRBV9 with TRBJ2-7; TRBD2 aligns across 7 bases. Per the germline V gene, CDR1 is SGDLS and CDR2 is YYNGEE. Trimming took 0 bases from V and 3 from J; bases not matched to a gene: 6. This CDR3 contains 15 residues. Here the CDR3 DNA reads TGTGCCAGCAGCGTAGGCCTAGCGGATGTCTACGAGCAGTACTTC. Translating gives CASSVGLADVYEQYF.

This chain links TRBV28 with TRBJ1-1; maybe TRBD1 (5 bases). V was pared by 5 bases and J by 4 bases, with 20 bases between. CDR1 and CDR2 from the germline V gene are MDHEN and SYDVKM. The CDR3 runs to 16 residues. CDR3 nucleotide sequence: TGTGCCAGCAGTCCACCGGGTGGGTGGGGGGTCACTGAAGCTTTCTTT. Protein product: CASSPPGGWGVTEAFF. The entire variable domain, with the rest obtained from reference TRBV28 and TRBJ1-1, is as follows: DVKVTQSSRYLVKRTGEKVFLECVQDMDHENMFWYRQDPGLGLRLIYFSYDVKMKEKGDIPEGYSVSREKKERFSLILESASTNQTSMYLCASSPPGGWGVTEAFFGQGTRLTVV.

The V gene is TRBV5-1, the J gene TRBJ2-7; TRBD1 might be the D (5 bases). CDR3 length: 13 amino acids. Germline CDR1 is SGHRS and CDR2 is YFSETQ. The V gene lost 0 bases and the J gene lost 3 bases, with 7 bases spanning the gap. The chain's CDR3 is CASSLGQFYEQYF. As DNA, the CDR3 is TGCGCCAGCAGCTTGGGACAGTTCTACGAGCAGTACTTC.

This clone was found a few times. The J gene is TRBJ2-7, the V gene TRBV27; D uncertain. This CDR3 is 11 amino acids long. Per the germline V gene, CDR1 is MNHEY and CDR2 is SMNVEV (reference sequence). Trimming cost V 6 bases and J 3 bases, with 6 bases left between them. CDR3 in amino acids: CASRTIYEQYF. DNA for the CDR3: TGTGCCAGCAGGACAATCTACGAGCAGTACTTC.

Notes on this clone: Different DNA sequences within this sample yield the same CDR3. The chain employs TRBV29-1 and TRBJ1-5; D is possibly TRBD1 (5 bases). CDR3 length equals 13 residues. CDR1 SQVTM and CDR2 ANQGSEA come from the germline V gene. The germline V and J ends were trimmed by 4 bases and 1 base, with 8 bases remaining between them. In DNA, the CDR3 is TGCAGCGTTGGGGGGGACAGCAATCAGCCCCAGCATTTT. This sequence encodes CSVGGDSNQPQHF. Variable domain in full (rest from reference TRBV29-1 and TRBJ1-5): SAVISQKPSRDICQRGTSLTIQCQVDSQVTMMFWYRQQPGQSLTLIATANQGSEATYESGFVIDKFPISRPNLTFSTLTVSNMSPEDSSIYLCSVGGDSNQPQHFGDGTRLSIL.

The CDR3 here is CAIGGGGNEKLFF. The CDR3 nucleotides are TGTGCCATCGGCGGGGGGGGTAATGAAAAACTGTTTTTT. The chain combines TRBV19 with TRBJ1-4; weak D call: TRBD1 (5 bases). CDR3 size: 13 residues. The germline V and J ends were trimmed by 10 bases and 4 bases, with 13 bases remaining between them. Germline values: CDR1 LNHDA, CDR2 SQIVND (reference sequence).

The V gene is TRBV28, the J gene TRBJ2-3, with a weak D call TRBD2 (5 bases). V was shortened by 6 bases and J by 3 bases, with 19 bases between the two germline ends. The germline CDR1 and CDR2 sequences are MDHEN and SYDVKM. CDR3 length: 16 amino acids. The CDR3: CASSPKKAAGTDTQYF. The CDR3 nucleotides are TGTGCCAGCAGCCCGAAGAAAGCGGCTGGGACAGATACGCAGTATTTT.

The chain combines TRBV7-2 with TRBJ2-1; D is possibly TRBD1 (6 bases). With 5 bases removed from V and 5 bases from J, the gap between germline ends came to 10 bases. CDR3 size: 13 residues. Per germline, CDR1 SGHTA and CDR2 FQGNSA. The CDR3 region has the DNA TGTGCCAGCAGCATGGACAGCCACAATGAGCAGTTCTTC. Its translation is CASSMDSHNEQFF.

This chain links TRBV6-1 with TRBJ2-2; 9 bases map to TRBD2. This CDR3 is built from 20 residues. In germline, CDR1 is MNHNS, CDR2 SASEGT. The ends lost 2 bases at V and 6 bases at J; junction bases unmatched: 19. The DNA of the CDR3 is TGTGCCAGCAGTGAAATGGGCCCCTGGGGGATAGCGGGAGCCCCCGGGGAGCTGTTTTTT. This encodes CASSEMGPWGIAGAPGELFF.

This clone was recorded once. The rearrangement joins TRBV6-5 to TRBJ2-7; TRBD2 aligns across 10 bases. V was clipped by 4 bases and J by 1 base; unmatched bases: 4. This CDR3 contains 15 residues. Germline V lookup: CDR1 MNHEY, CDR2 SVGAGI. The CDR3 protein is CASSSYSGRSYEQYF. The CDR3 coding sequence is TGTGCCAGCAGTTCGTATAGCGGGAGGTCCTACGAGCAGTACTTC.

The chain carries TRBV9 and TRBJ2-5; TRBD1 agrees at 12 bases. The junction had 12 bases not matched to a gene; V was cut back by 0 bases and J by 3 bases. This CDR3 is built from 19 residues. From germline, CDR1 is SGDLS and CDR2 YYNGEE. DNA for the CDR3: TGTGCCAGCAGCGTAGCCGGGACAGGGGGCGACGGATCTAAAGAGACCCAGTACTTC. Amino acids: CASSVAGTGGDGSKETQYF.

The rearrangement uses TRBV7-2 and TRBJ1-1; the match to TRBD1 covers 7 bases. The CDR3 is 12 residues long. Germline CDR1 reads SGHTA; CDR2 reads FQGNSA. V lost 4 bases and J lost 11; bases outside the gene matches: 7. The CDR3 sequence is CASSSPQGRAFF. In DNA form, the CDR3 reads TGTGCCAGCAGCTCCCCACAGGGGAGGGCTTTCTTT. The full variable domain, completed using reference TRBV7-2 and TRBJ1-1, is GAGVSQSPSNKVTEKGKDVELRCDPISGHTALYWYRQSLGQGLEFLIYFQGNSAPDKSGLPSDRFSAERTGGSVSTLTIQRTQQEDSAVYLCASSSPQGRAFFGQGTRLTVV.

The chain carries TRBV6-5 and TRBJ1-2; D gene unclear. Trimming took off 5 bases at V and 7 bases at J, with 11 bases between the two ends. Germline V gives CDR1 MNHEY, CDR2 SVGAGI. The CDR3 covers 12 residues. CDR3 sequence: CASSRGRGGYTF. CDR3 coding DNA: TGTGCCAGCAGTCGAGGGCGAGGTGGCTACACCTTC.

The V gene is TRBV28, the J gene TRBJ2-3, with D unclear. The germline gives CDR1 MDHEN, CDR2 SYDVKM. Trimming left V 2 bases short and J 7 bases short, with 10 bases between. The CDR3 extends over 13 amino acids. DNA of the CDR3: TGTGCCAGCAGTTTAGATGGCCGTTATACGCAGTATTTT. This encodes CASSLDGRYTQYF.

This clone appeared a few times. V and J are TRBV6-6 and TRBJ1-1; D not resolved. This CDR3 region has 14 residues. Germline CDR1 is MNHNY and CDR2 is SVGAGI (reference sequence). The ends were cut back, 7 bases at V and 2 bases at J, with 14 bases in the middle. CDR3: CASKAGGGNTEAFF. For the CDR3, the DNA is TGTGCCAGCAAAGCCGGAGGTGGAAACACTGAAGCTTTCTTT.

The chain combines TRBV5-1 with TRBJ2-1, with D perhaps matching TRBD2 (6 bases). The germline V and J ends were trimmed by 4 bases and 10 bases, with 15 bases remaining between them. Germline lookup yields CDR1 SGHRS and CDR2 YFSETQ. CDR3 size: 13 residues. DNA of the CDR3: TGCGCCAGCAGCGTTTCGGGAGTAAACGAGCAGTTCTTC. As protein: CASSVSGVNEQFF.

CDR3 in DNA: TGTGCCAGCAGTTTCGGACAGGGGGCCTACAATGAGCAGTTCTTC. Translating gives CASSFGQGAYNEQFF. This rearrangement joins TRBV27 to TRBJ2-1; 10 bases fit TRBD1. The CDR3 is 15 amino acids. Germline CDR1 is MNHEY and CDR2 is SMNVEV (reference sequence). Trimming removed 3 bases from V and 2 bases from J; junction bases left unmatched: 1.

The chain is built from TRBV4-1 and TRBJ2-2, with D unresolved. The CDR3 is made up of 15 amino acids. The V end was cut by 0 bases, the J end by 1 base, with 6 bases between. From germline, CDR1 is MGHRA and CDR2 YSYEKL. Written as DNA, the CDR3 is TGCGCCAGCAGCCAAGACAACTTGAACACCGGGGAGCTGTTTTTT. Amino acids: CASSQDNLNTGELFF.